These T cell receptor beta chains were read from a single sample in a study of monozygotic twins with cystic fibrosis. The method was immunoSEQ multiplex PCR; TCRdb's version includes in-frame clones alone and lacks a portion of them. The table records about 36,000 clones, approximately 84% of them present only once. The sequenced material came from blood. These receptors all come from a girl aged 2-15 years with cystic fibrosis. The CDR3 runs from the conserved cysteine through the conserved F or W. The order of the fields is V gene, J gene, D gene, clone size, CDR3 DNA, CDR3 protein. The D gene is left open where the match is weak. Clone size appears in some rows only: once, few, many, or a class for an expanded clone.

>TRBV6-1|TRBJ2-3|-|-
TGTGCCAGCAGTGGGTTTGGACCGACCAACTCAGATACGCAGTATTTT
CASSGFGPTNSDTQYF
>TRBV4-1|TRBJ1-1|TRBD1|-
TGCGCCAGCAGCCGAGACAGGGGAGGACTGAACACTGAAGCTTTCTTT
CASSRDRGGLNTEAFF
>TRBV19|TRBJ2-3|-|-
TGTGCCAGTACCCTCTCTTGGGAGGGCACAGATACGCAGTATTTT
CASTLSWEGTDTQYF
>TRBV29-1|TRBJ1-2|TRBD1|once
TGCAGCGTTGAAGGGCGGACAGGGGACTTCTATGGCTACACCTTC
CSVEGRTGDFYGYTF
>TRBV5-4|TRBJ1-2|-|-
TGTGCCAGCAGCACGGACAACTATGGCTACACCTTC
CASSTDNYGYTF
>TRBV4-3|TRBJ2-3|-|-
TGCGCCAGCAGCCGTAGCGGTGTGGCGGGAATAAAAAGCACAGATACGCAGTATTTT
CASSRSGVAGIKSTDTQYF
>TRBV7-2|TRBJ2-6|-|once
TGTGCCAGCAGCCCGGACTCTGGGGCCAACGTCCTGACTTTC
CASSPDSGANVLTF
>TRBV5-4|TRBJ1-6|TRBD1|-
TGTGCCAGCAGCTTGGTGAAGGGGGCATCACCCCTCCACTTT
CASSLVKGASPLHF
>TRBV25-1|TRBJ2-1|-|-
TGTGCCAGCAGTGAAATTGAGGGGACGGGTTACAATGAGCAGTTCTTC
CASSEIEGTGYNEQFF
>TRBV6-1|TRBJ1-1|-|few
TGTGCCAGCAGGCCGGGGGGAGGCACTGAAGCTTTCTTT
CASRPGGGTEAFF
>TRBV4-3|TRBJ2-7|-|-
TGCGCCAGCAGTCCAGGGGTCTTCTCCTACGAGCAGTACTTC
CASSPGVFSYEQYF
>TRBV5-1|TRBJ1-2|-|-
TGCGCCAGCAGCTTGGGTAATGGGGACAACTATGGCTACACCTTC
CASSLGNGDNYGYTF
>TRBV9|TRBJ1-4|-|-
TGTGCCAGCAGCGGGCTGAATGAAAAACTGTTTTTT
CASSGLNEKLFF
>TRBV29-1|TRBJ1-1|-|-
TGCAGCGTTGAGTTAGTAGGGAGAAACACTGAAGCTTTCTTT
CSVELVGRNTEAFF
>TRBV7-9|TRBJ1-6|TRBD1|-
TGTGCCAGCACCAGACAGGGTAGCAATTCACCCCTCCACTTT
CASTRQGSNSPLHF
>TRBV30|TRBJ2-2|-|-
TGTGCTCAAATTCGCTCGGCCGGGGAGCTGTTTTTT
CAQIRSAGELFF